The clone carrying this T cell receptor (beta chain) was detected ten times or more. Its antigen is currently unknown. The data stem from a study of T cells after yellow fever vaccination. Study-wide results and limits: The booster response re-showed most primary clones: 95% to 96% CD4, around 90% CD8. The secondary response was weaker but peaked faster, day 5 versus 15. Across the CD4 and CD8 compartments, a small share of clonotypes was present in both. One caveat is that FACS-sorted repertoires could contain abundant clonotypes contaminating from the bulk population.

This CDR3 spans 15 amino acids. J gave up 4 bases and V 4 bases, and 6 bases lay outside the gene matches. Germline V gene data show CDR1 as MDHEN and CDR2 as SYDVKM. TCRdb fed the 5' RACE reads into MiXCR, producing one record per CDR3 protein. The profile shows about 260,000 distinct CDR3 sequences, approximately 5.2% of them singletons. Sequencing used CD4+ T cells sorted from PBMCs, obtained on the day of the yellow fever booster vaccination. The J gene is TRBJ1-2, the V gene TRBV28; 10 bases map to TRBD1. The origin of this receptor is a man aged 18 to 30 who received the YFV17D yellow fever vaccine. This CDR3 reads CASSSPGTGVYGYTF. Written as DNA, the CDR3 is TGTGCCAGCAGTTCCCCCGGGACAGGGGTCTATGGCTACACCTTC.